This TCR beta chain was sequenced for a study of T cell changes during pregnancy in multiple sclerosis. Sequencing used immunoSEQ multiplex PCR; TCRdb keeps in-frame clones, though not all of them. The table includes 40,000 to 60,000 clones, about nine tenths detected once. The source of this sequence is a female donor with multiple sclerosis, enrolled in a pregnancy study. Sequenced here: CD4+ T cells from peripheral blood mononuclear cells, sampled in the third trimester of pregnancy.

The CDR3 spells CSVRKGGDYGYTF. CDR3 in DNA: TGCAGCGTGCGAAAAGGGGGCGACTATGGCTACACCTTC. V usage is TRBV29-1 and J usage is TRBJ1-2, with 7 bases fitting TRBD1. Germline V gene lookup returns CDR1 SQVTM and CDR2 ANQGSEA. CDR3 size: 13 residues. After removal of 6 bases from V and 3 bases from J, the junction contained 7 bases not matched to a gene.